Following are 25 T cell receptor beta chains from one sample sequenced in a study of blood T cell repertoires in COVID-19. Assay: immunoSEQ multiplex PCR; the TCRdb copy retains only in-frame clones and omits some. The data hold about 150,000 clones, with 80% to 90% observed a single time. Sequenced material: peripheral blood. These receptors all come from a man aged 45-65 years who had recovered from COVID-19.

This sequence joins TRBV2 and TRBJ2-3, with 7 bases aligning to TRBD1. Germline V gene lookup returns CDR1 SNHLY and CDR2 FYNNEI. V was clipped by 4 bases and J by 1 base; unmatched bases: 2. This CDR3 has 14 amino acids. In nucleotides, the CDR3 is TGTGCCAGCAGTGCGGACAGGCGCACAGATACGCAGTATTTT. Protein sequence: CASSADRRTDTQYF.

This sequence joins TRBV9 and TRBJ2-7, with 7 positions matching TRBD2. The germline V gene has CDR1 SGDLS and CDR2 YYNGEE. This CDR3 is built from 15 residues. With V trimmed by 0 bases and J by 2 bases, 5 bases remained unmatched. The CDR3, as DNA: TGTGCCAGCAGCGTAGCAGGAGCGGGAACCTACGAGCAGTACTTC. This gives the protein CASSVAGAGTYEQYF.

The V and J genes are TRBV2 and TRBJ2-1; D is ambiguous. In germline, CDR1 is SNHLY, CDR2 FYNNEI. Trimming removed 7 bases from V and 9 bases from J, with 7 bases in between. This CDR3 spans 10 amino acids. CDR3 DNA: TGTGCCAGCAACCAGTTTGAGCAGTTCTTC. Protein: CASNQFEQFF.

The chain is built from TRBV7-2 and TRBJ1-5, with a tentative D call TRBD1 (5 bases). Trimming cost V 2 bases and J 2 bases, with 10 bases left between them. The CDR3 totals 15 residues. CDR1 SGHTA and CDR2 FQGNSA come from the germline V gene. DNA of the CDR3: TGTGCCAGCAGCTTAAGGGGCGTTGGCAATCAGCCCCAGCATTTT. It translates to CASSLRGVGNQPQHF.

The CDR3 protein is CASSSTVFKAFF. DNA of the CDR3: TGTGCCAGCAGTTCTACGGTGTTTAAAGCTTTCTTT. The chain links TRBV6-2 or TRBV6-3 to TRBJ1-1; no reliable D call. V was cut by 4 bases and J by 9 bases, with 12 bases left in between. The CDR3 loop spans 12 amino acids. Germline CDR1 and CDR2: MNHEY and SVGEGT.

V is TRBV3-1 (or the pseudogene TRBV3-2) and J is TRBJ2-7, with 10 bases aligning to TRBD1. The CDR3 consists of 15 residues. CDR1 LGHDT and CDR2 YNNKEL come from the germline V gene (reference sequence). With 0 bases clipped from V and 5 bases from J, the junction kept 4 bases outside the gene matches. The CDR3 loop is CASSQEDRGMDEQYF. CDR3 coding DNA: TGTGCCAGCAGCCAAGAGGACAGGGGGATGGACGAGCAGTACTTC.

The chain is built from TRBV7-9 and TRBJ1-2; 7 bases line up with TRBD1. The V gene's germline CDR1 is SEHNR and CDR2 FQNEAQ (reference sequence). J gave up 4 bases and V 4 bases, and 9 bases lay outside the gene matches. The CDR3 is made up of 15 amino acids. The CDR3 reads CASSSEGALGYGYTF. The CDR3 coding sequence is TGTGCCAGCAGCTCTGAGGGGGCGCTAGGCTATGGCTACACCTTC.

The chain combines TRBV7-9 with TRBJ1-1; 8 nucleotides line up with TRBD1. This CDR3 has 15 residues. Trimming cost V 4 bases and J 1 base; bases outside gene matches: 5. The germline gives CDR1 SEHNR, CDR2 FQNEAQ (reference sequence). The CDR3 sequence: CASSSGQGKNTEAFF. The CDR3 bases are TGTGCCAGCAGCTCCGGACAGGGAAAGAACACTGAAGCTTTCTTT. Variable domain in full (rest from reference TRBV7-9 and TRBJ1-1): DTGVSQNPRHKITKRGQNVTFRCDPISEHNRLYWYRQTLGQGPEFLTYFQNEAQLEKSRLLSDRFSAERPKGSFSTLEIQRTEQGDSAMYLCASSSGQGKNTEAFFGQGTRLTVV.

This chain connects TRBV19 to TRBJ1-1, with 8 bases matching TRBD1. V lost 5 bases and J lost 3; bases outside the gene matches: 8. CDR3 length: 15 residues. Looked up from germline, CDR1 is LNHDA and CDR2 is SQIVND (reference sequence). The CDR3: CASSPDRVGDTEAFF. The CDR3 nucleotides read TGTGCCAGTAGTCCGGACAGGGTTGGGGACACTGAAGCTTTCTTT. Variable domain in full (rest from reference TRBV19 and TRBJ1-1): DGGITQSPKYLFRKEGQNVTLSCEQNLNHDAMYWYRQDPGQGLRLIYYSQIVNDFQKGDIAEGYSVSREKKESFPLTVTSAQKNPTAFYLCASSPDRVGDTEAFFGQGTRLTVV.

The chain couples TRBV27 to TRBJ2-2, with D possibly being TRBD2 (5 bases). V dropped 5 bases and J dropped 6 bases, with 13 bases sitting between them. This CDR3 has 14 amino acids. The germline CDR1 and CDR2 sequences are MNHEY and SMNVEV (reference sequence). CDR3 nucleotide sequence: TGTGCCAGCAGTCAGTATCTAGCTTCCGGGGAGCTGTTTTTT. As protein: CASSQYLASGELFF.

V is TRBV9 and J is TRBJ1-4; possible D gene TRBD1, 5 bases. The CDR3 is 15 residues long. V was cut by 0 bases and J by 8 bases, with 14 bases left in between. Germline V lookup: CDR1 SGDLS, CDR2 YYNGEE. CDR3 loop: CASSVGPGLGEKLFF. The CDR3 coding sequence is TGTGCCAGCAGCGTAGGGCCAGGGCTGGGGGAAAAACTGTTTTTT.

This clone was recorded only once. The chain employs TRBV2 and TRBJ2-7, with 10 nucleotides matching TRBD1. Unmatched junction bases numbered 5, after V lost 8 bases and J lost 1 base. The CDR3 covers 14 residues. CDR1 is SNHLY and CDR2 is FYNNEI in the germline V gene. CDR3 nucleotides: TGTGCCAGCCACCGGACAGGGGGATCCTACGAGCAGTACTTC. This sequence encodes CASHRTGGSYEQYF.

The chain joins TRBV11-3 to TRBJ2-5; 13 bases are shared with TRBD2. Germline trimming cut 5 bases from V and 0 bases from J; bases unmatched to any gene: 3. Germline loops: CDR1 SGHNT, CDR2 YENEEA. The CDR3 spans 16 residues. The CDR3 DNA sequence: TGTGCCAGCAGCCGTGGGACTAGCGGGGACCAAGAGACCCAGTACTTC. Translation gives CASSRGTSGDQETQYF.

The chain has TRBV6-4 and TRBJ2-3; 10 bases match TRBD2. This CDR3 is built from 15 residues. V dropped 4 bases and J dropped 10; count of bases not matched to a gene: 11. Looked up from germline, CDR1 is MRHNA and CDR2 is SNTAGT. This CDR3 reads CASSGLAGRSEAQYF. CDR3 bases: TGTGCCAGCAGTGGACTAGCGGGTCGGTCCGAGGCGCAGTATTTT.

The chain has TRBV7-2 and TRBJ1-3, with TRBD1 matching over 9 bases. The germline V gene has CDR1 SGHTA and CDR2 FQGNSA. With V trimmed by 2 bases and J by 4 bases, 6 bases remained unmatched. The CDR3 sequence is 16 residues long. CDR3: CASSLYTGGAGNTIYF. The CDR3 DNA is TGTGCCAGCAGCTTATATACAGGGGGCGCGGGAAACACCATATATTTT.

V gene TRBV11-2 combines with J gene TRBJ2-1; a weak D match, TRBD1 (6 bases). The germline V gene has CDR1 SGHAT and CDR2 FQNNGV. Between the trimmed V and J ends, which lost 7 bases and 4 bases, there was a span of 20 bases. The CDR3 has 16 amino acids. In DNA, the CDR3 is TGTGCCAGCACCCTGACTACAGGGAGTTCGTACAATGAGCAGTTCTTC. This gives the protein CASTLTTGSSYNEQFF.

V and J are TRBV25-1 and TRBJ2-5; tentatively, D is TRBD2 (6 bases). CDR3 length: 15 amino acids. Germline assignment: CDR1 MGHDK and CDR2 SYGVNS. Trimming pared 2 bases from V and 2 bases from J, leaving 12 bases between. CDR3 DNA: TGTGCCAGCAGTGAAGCTTGGCGGGGACAAGAGACCCAGTACTTC. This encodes CASSEAWRGQETQYF.

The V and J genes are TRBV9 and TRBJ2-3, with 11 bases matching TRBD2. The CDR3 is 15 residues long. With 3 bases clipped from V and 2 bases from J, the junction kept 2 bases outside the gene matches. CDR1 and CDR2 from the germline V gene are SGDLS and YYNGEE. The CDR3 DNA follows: TGTGCCAGCAGCGCGGGACTAGCGGCCACAGATACGCAGTATTTT. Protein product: CASSAGLAATDTQYF. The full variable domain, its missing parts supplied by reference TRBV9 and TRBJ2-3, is DSGVTQTPKHLITATGQRVTLRCSPRSGDLSVYWYQQSLDQGLQFLIQYYNGEERAKGNILERFSAQQFPDLHSELNLSSLELGDSALYFCASSAGLAATDTQYFGPGTRLTVL.

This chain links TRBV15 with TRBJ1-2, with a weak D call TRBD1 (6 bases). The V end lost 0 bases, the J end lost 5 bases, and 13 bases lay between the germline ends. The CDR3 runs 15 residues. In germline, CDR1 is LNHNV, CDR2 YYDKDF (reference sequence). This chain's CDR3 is CATSRDYTGTYGYTF. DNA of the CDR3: TGTGCCACCAGCAGAGATTACACAGGGACGTATGGCTACACCTTC.

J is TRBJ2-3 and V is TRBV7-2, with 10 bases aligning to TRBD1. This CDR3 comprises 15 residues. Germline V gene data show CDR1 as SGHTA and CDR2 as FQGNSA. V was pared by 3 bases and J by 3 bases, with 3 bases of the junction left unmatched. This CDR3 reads CASSLGQGRTDTQYF. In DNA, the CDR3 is TGTGCCAGCAGCTTGGGACAGGGGCGTACAGATACGCAGTATTTT.

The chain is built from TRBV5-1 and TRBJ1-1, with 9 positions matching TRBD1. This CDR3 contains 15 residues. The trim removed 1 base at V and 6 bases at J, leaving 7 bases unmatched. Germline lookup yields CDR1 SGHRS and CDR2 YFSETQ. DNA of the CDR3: TGCGCCAGCAGCTTGCAGGGACAGGGTGACGCTGAAGCTTTCTTT. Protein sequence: CASSLQGQGDAEAFF.

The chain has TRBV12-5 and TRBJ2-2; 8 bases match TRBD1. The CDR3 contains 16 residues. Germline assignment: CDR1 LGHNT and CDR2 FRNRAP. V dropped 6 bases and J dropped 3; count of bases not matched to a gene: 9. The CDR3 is CASGPGQGHHTGELFF. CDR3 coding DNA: TGTGCTAGTGGACCCGGACAGGGTCACCACACCGGGGAGCTGTTTTTT.

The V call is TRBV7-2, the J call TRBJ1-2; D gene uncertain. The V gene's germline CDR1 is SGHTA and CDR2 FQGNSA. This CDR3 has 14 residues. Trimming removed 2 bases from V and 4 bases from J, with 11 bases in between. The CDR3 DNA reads TGTGCCAGCAGCTTATCCGGACTTCGCTATGGCTACACCTTC. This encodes CASSLSGLRYGYTF.

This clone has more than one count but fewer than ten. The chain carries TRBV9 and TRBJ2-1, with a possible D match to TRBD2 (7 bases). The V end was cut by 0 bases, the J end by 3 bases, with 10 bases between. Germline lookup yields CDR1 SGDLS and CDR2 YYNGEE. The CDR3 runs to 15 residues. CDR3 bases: TGTGCCAGCAGCGTAGCAGGGGACTACTACAATGAGCAGTTCTTC. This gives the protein CASSVAGDYYNEQFF. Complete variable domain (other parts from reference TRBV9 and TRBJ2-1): DSGVTQTPKHLITATGQRVTLRCSPRSGDLSVYWYQQSLDQGLQFLIQYYNGEERAKGNILERFSAQQFPDLHSELNLSSLELGDSALYFCASSVAGDYYNEQFFGPGTRLTVL.

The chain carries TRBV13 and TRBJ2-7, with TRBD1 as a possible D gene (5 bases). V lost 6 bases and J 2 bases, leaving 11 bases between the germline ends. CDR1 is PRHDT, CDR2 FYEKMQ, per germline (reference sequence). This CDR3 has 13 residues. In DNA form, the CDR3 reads TGTGCCAGCAGACACAGGAACACCTACGAGCAGTACTTC. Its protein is CASRHRNTYEQYF.